This T cell receptor (beta chain) was sequenced in a study of beta chain features in type 1 diabetes. The CDR3 covers 16 residues. J lost 6 bases, V lost 4 bases, and 16 bases had no gene match. Germline CDR1 and CDR2: GTSNPN and SVGIG (reference sequence). General study points: cDNA-based sequencing might over-represent cells highly expressing TCR. Shortening of TCRB CDR3s, moderate but significant, appeared in all four CD4+ subsets of Type 1 diabetes patients. It was among patients, rather than healthy donors, that naive, central memory and Treg TCRB repertoires appeared more similar.

The entirety of the isolated RNA underwent reverse transcription, so expressed TCRB transcripts were sequenced. The data were produced by immunoSEQ multiplex PCR, yet TCRdb's version contains in-frame clones alone and is incomplete. The sample holds around 430,000 clones, 30% seen once. This clone was seen more than once but under ten times. The antigen is not known. A sort by CD45RO/CCR7/CD25/CD127/CD95/CD27 yielded CD4+ naive, central memory, regulatory and stem cell-like memory cells. This TCR was sampled from a man aged 18-30 years in good health. The chain carries TRBV30 and TRBJ1-1; 8 nucleotides match TRBD1. Sequencing was carried out using naive CD4+ T cells from blood. The chain's CDR3 is CAWTALGGQGIAEAFF. The CDR3 region has the DNA TGTGCCTGGACCGCGCTAGGAGGACAGGGAATCGCTGAAGCTTTCTTT.